The 15 T cell receptor beta chains listed next were all sequenced from one sample in a study of blood T cell repertoires in COVID-19. The assay was immunoSEQ multiplex PCR, and TCRdb's table has in-frame clones only and misses some. This sample carries over 100,000 clones, about 89% of them seen once, and the ten largest clones take roughly 10%. Sequencing was performed on peripheral blood. The receptor set was obtained from a woman in her 70s with COVID-19, enrolled during active disease.

This sequence joins TRBV27 and TRBJ1-2; 9 bases are shared with TRBD1. CDR1 and CDR2 (germline): MNHEY, SMNVEV (reference sequence). There are 16 residues in the CDR3. The V and J ends lost 2 bases and 8 bases, in that order; junction bases with no gene match: 12. The CDR3 sequence: CASSLTPGQGIAGYTF. The CDR3 bases are TGTGCCAGCAGTTTAACCCCGGGACAGGGAATAGCCGGCTACACCTTC.

The chain employs TRBV12-3 or TRBV12-4 and TRBJ2-2, with 9 nucleotides matching TRBD1. The V and J ends lost 5 bases and 5 bases, in that order; junction bases with no gene match: 0. This CDR3 has 13 residues. Here the CDR3 DNA reads TGTGCCAGCAGTGGACAGGGGACCGGGGAGCTGTTTTTT. Translating gives CASSGQGTGELFF.

This sequence joins TRBV18 and TRBJ2-5; tentative D call: TRBD1 (6 bases). The CDR3 totals 13 residues. The V end lost 1 base, the J end lost 6 bases, and 9 bases lay between the germline ends. CDR1 is KGHSH and CDR2 is LQKENI in the germline V gene. The CDR3 reads CASSPLRGQTQYF. The DNA of the CDR3 is TGTGCCAGCTCACCACTCAGGGGACAGACCCAGTACTTC.

The chain couples TRBV6-5 to TRBJ1-2; tentatively, D is TRBD1 (6 bases). The CDR3 is 14 residues long. Germline V CDR1 and CDR2: MNHEY, SVGAGI. V lost 6 bases to trimming and J lost 5 bases, with 16 bases between them. For the CDR3, the DNA is TGTGCCAGCAGCCGTCGACAGGCCAGTTATGGCTACACCTTC. This sequence encodes CASSRRQASYGYTF.

The chain joins TRBV5-6 to TRBJ1-5; D gene ambiguous. This CDR3 contains 15 residues. V lost 1 base to trimming and J lost 0 bases, with 8 bases between them. The germline CDR1 and CDR2 sequences are SGHDT and YYEEEE. CDR3 region: CASSLTQHSNQPQHF. Here the CDR3 DNA reads TGTGCCAGCAGCTTGACACAGCATAGCAATCAGCCCCAGCATTTT.

The chain is built from TRBV27 and TRBJ1-1; TRBD1 matches 7 bases. Germline-derived CDR1 and CDR2 are MNHEY and SMNVEV (reference sequence). The CDR3 is 14 residues long. Trimming at V came to 1 base and at J to 5 bases, leaving 4 bases not matched to a gene. The CDR3 protein is CASSLFAGGTEAFF. As DNA, the CDR3 is TGTGCCAGCAGTTTATTTGCAGGGGGAACTGAAGCTTTCTTT.

The chain links TRBV3-1 (or the pseudogene TRBV3-2) to TRBJ2-3, with a weak D call TRBD1 (6 bases). Trimming left V 0 bases short and J 4 bases short, with 8 bases between. This CDR3 spans 14 amino acids. Germline V lookup: CDR1 LGHDT, CDR2 YNNKEL (reference sequence). CDR3 sequence (DNA): TGTGCCAGCAGCCAAGAAACAGGGTCAGATACGCAGTATTTT. Translating gives CASSQETGSDTQYF.

The chain recombines TRBV19 with TRBJ2-5; a weak D match, TRBD1 (5 bases). Looked up from germline, CDR1 is LNHDA and CDR2 is SQIVND (reference sequence). The ends were cut back, 4 bases at V and 4 bases at J, with 7 bases in the middle. The CDR3 runs to 12 residues. The CDR3 DNA reads as TGTGCCAGTAGTAGAGACAGAGAGACCCAGTACTTC. It is translated as CASSRDRETQYF.

The V and J genes are TRBV2 and TRBJ1-5, with D unresolved. CDR3 length: 15 residues. V shed 6 bases and J shed 0 bases, with 12 bases lying between them. Germline V gene data show CDR1 as SNHLY and CDR2 as FYNNEI. This CDR3 reads CASRDLIYSNQPQHF. For the CDR3, the DNA is TGTGCCAGCAGGGACTTGATTTATAGCAATCAGCCCCAGCATTTT.

The chain uses TRBV29-1 and TRBJ1-6; TRBD1 matches at 7 bases. This CDR3 region has 13 residues. The V and J ends lost 6 bases and 9 bases, in that order; junction bases with no gene match: 8. The germline CDR1 and CDR2 sequences are SQVTM and ANQGSEA. CDR3: CSVGQAYGSPLHF. The DNA of the CDR3 is TGCAGCGTCGGACAGGCATATGGTTCACCCCTCCACTTT.

This clone was detected only a few times. The rearrangement joins TRBV29-1 to TRBJ1-2; 7 bases agree with TRBD1. Germline V gene data show CDR1 as SQVTM and CDR2 as ANQGSEA. CDR3 length: 11 amino acids. Germline trimming cut 6 bases from V and 3 bases from J; bases unmatched to any gene: 1. The CDR3 DNA is TGCAGCGTCGGGACAGACTATGGCTACACCTTC. It specifies CSVGTDYGYTF.

CDR3 region: CASSQTGTYGYTF. In DNA, the CDR3 is TGTGCCAGCAGTCAGACAGGGACCTATGGCTACACCTTC. This sequence joins TRBV6-5 and TRBJ1-2, with 7 bases that match TRBD1. After removal of 5 bases from V and 4 bases from J, the junction contained 4 bases not matched to a gene. The CDR3 sequence is 13 residues long. Germline values: CDR1 MNHEY, CDR2 SVGAGI.

This clone has a single count. The CDR3 DNA follows: TGTGCCACCAGCAGAGCTTGGACAGCCGGGGATCAGCCCCAGCATTTT. Translated, it gives CATSRAWTAGDQPQHF. The chain recombines TRBV15 with TRBJ1-5, with TRBD1 as a possible D gene (6 bases). Germline CDR1 is LNHNV and CDR2 is YYDKDF (reference sequence). The CDR3 length is 16 residues. Between the trimmed V and J ends, which lost 1 base and 5 bases, there was a span of 15 bases. The variable domain in full, completed from reference TRBV15 and TRBJ1-5, reads DAMVIQNPRYQVTQFGKPVTLSCSQTLNHNVMYWYQQKSSQAPKLLFHYYDKDFNNEADTPDNFQSRRPNTSFCFLDIRSPGLGDTAMYLCATSRAWTAGDQPQHFGDGTRLSIL.

This chain links TRBV10-1 with TRBJ2-7; the match to TRBD1 covers 12 bases. Trimming at V came to 7 bases and at J to 6 bases, leaving 4 bases not matched to a gene. CDR1 is WNHNN and CDR2 is SYGVQD in the germline V gene (reference sequence). The CDR3 is made up of 13 amino acids. CDR3: CASIRDRGPEQYF. The CDR3 nucleotides are TGCGCCAGCATCCGGGACAGGGGGCCCGAGCAGTACTTC.

This clone was recorded only once. The chain is built from TRBV18 and TRBJ2-3, with 10 bases matching TRBD2. From germline, CDR1 is KGHSH and CDR2 LQKENI. The CDR3 extends over 15 amino acids. The ends lost 5 bases at V and 1 base at J; junction bases unmatched: 3. In nucleotides, the CDR3 is TGTGCCAGCTCATCGGGGACTAGCGGCACAGATACGCAGTATTTT. Its protein product is CASSSGTSGTDTQYF.